This T cell receptor beta chain stems from a study of blood T cells in healthy people across ages (dated by TCRdb to the mid-2010s). About the investigation overall: In model experiments, roughly one uniquely barcoded TCR beta cDNA molecule per two T cells was captured by template switching. Two additional independent replicas of 1 million unique cDNA reads from the same blood draw were analyzed for two donors (one aged 18 to 30 and one aged 80 or older). The donors were divided into four age groups: young (average around 15 years), middle-aged (roughly 42), aged (under 70) and long-lived (nearly 85). Donors of different ages were randomly distributed across sequencing lanes to avoid experimental bias. Age-related changes in TCR beta repertoire diversity were measured in the study by deep sequencing normalized with unique cDNA molecular identifiers.

Preparation of the library involved 5' RACE. The instrument was an Illumina HiSeq 2500. A second PCR of about 6 to 12 cycles was run with a J-beta primer mix and a sample-barcoded 5' primer. Each TCR beta cDNA molecule received a unique molecular identifier from a template-switch 5' adaptor carrying 12 random nucleotides. Each sample yielded at least 2.5 million CDR3-containing paired-end reads. First-strand cDNA was synthesized from all RNA with the Mint cDNA synthesis kit, primed by a TRBC-specific oligonucleotide. Following uracil-DNA glycosylase treatment, a first 18-cycle PCR with universal primers M1SS and BC2_uni_R was performed on all cDNA. In the paper's pipeline: Each sample was normalized by randomly selecting 1 million high-quality reads, each carrying a distinct molecular identifier. Instead of being binned into consensus sequences, reads with shared molecular identifiers were discarded. MiTCR, with a Q25 quality threshold and the strictest error-elimination algorithm, was used for CDR3 identification, clonotype clustering and error correction. A nonparametric unseen species model with Euler transformation was used to estimate a lower bound on total TCR beta diversity. TCRdb reprocessing: public reads trimmed at Q25 with fastp, clones called with MiXCR, in-frame beta chains kept. Each CDR3 protein gets just one entry, which takes the most common genes and DNA from the rows behind it. TCRdb, not the original authors, processed these V and J calls. The sample contains approximately 800,000 distinct CDR3 sequences, about 34% of them found a single time. The ten largest account for 10% to 15% of the sample.

The paper as a whole reports these results and caveats: Because the CMV infection status of the donors was unknown, age-related changes in expanded clonotypes may potentially have been confounded. Compared with the aged group, the long-lived group had more naive CD4+ T cells, fewer expanded clones and increased TCR diversity, a pattern suggesting age selection. Since profiling was done on bulk unsorted PBMCs, naive and antigen-experienced compartments could not be conclusively compared. Estimates of total diversity based on one million sequenced T cells were regarded as lower bounds and as underestimates. A strong correlation was found between observed TCR beta diversity and the percentage of naive T cells measured by flow cytometry. Observed TCR beta diversity per million T cells fell roughly linearly with age, and a significant reduction was already apparent by age roughly 40.

The germline V gene (reference sequence) sets CDR1 to MNHEY and CDR2 to SMNVEV. Counted from cysteine to phenylalanine, this CDR3 has 13 amino acids. Only the CDR3 DNA stays, 39 bases, in frame from base 1. Trimming costs V 5 bases and J 13 bases, and their ends lie 18 bases apart. Note on this clonotype: Its antigen remains unidentified. Within one base of it there is no much larger clone, and no base qualities were kept.

Systemically healthy Caucasian individuals from Russia, 39 in total and aged about 6 to 95 years, were included as donors. Each donor gave ten milliliters of peripheral blood, collected into EDTA-treated Vacutainer tubes. PBMCs were isolated by Ficoll-Paque density-gradient centrifugation, with at least 6.5 million obtained per sample. Trizol reagent was used to extract total RNA from the PBMCs, yielding at least 5 micrograms per sample. For every donor, an aliquot of PBMCs went through flow cytometry to measure the percentages of naive CD45RAhigh/CD27high T cells. The rearranged chain carries TRBV27 and TRBJ2-4; the D gene is tentatively TRBD1 or TRBD2, each matching 5 bases. Sequencing was performed on blood. The receptor was derived from a man between 18 and 35 years old in good health. The CDR3 here reads CASSLRAGRAQYF. The sequenced DNA is TGTGCCAGCAGTCTACGCGCAGGGCGGGCGCAGTACTTC.